The rows below give T cell receptor beta chains drawn from one sample of a study of blood T cell repertoires in COVID-19. Measured with immunoSEQ multiplex PCR; TCRdb has only the in-frame clones, and not every one. The sample lists roughly 300,000 clones, roughly 90% occurring once. Input material: PBMCs or T cells enriched from blood (not recorded which). The source is a woman aged 30 to 39 who had recovered from COVID-19. Each CDR3 is given with its conserved first and last residue. D genes are given only for firm matches. Rows may omit the clone size; those that give it use once, few, many or a size class.

v_gene: TRBV28; j_gene: TRBJ1-6; abundance: NA; d_gene: NA; CDR3aa: CASSLRQAGNSPLHF; CDR3nt: TGTGCCAGCAGTTTAAGACAAGCGGGAAATTCACCCCTCCACTTT
v_gene: TRBV21-1; j_gene: TRBJ2-2; abundance: NA; d_gene: NA; CDR3aa: CASTTLGLAGLTGELFF; CDR3nt: TGTGCCAGCACCACACTCGGACTAGCGGGACTCACCGGGGAGCTGTTTTTT
v_gene: TRBV4-1; j_gene: TRBJ1-4; abundance: NA; d_gene: TRBD1; CDR3aa: CASSQGQGVGEKLFF; CDR3nt: TGCGCCAGCAGCCAAGGACAGGGGGTAGGTGAAAAACTGTTTTTT
v_gene: TRBV5-1; j_gene: TRBJ1-6; abundance: once; d_gene: NA; CDR3aa: CASSSGHSNSPLHF; CDR3nt: TGCGCCAGCAGCTCGGGACACTCTAATTCACCCCTCCACTTT
v_gene: TRBV7-2; j_gene: TRBJ2-2; abundance: NA; d_gene: TRBD1; CDR3aa: CASKKDRVNTGELFF; CDR3nt: TGTGCCAGCAAAAAAGACAGGGTTAACACCGGGGAGCTGTTTTTT
v_gene: TRBV3-1/TRBV3-2; j_gene: TRBJ2-7; abundance: NA; d_gene: NA; CDR3aa: CASSQRVGQPHEQYF; CDR3nt: TGTGCCAGCAGCCAACGGGTAGGACAGCCACACGAGCAGTACTTC
v_gene: TRBV28; j_gene: TRBJ2-7; abundance: NA; d_gene: NA; CDR3aa: CASSFSGFHEQYF; CDR3nt: TGTGCCAGCAGTTTTTCGGGGTTCCACGAGCAGTACTTC
v_gene: TRBV10-1; j_gene: TRBJ1-5; abundance: NA; d_gene: NA; CDR3aa: CASSDLPGSSSNQPQHF; CDR3nt: TGCGCCAGCAGTGACCTCCCCGGGAGTTCTAGCAATCAGCCCCAGCATTTT
v_gene: TRBV5-6; j_gene: TRBJ1-1; abundance: NA; d_gene: NA; CDR3aa: CASSFSRGTEAFF; CDR3nt: TGTGCCAGCAGCTTTAGTAGGGGAACTGAAGCTTTCTTT
v_gene: TRBV5-6; j_gene: TRBJ2-7; abundance: NA; d_gene: NA; CDR3aa: CASSLSGNSYEQYF; CDR3nt: TGTGCCAGCAGCTTGTCGGGAAATAGCTACGAGCAGTACTTC
v_gene: TRBV28; j_gene: TRBJ2-7; abundance: once; d_gene: NA; CDR3aa: CASNLGAGVYEQYF; CDR3nt: TGTGCCAGCAACCTGGGGGCCGGAGTCTACGAGCAGTACTTC
v_gene: TRBV7-9; j_gene: TRBJ1-2; abundance: NA; d_gene: TRBD1; CDR3aa: CASSLVPQGAGYGYTF; CDR3nt: TGTGCCAGCAGCTTAGTTCCCCAGGGGGCAGGGTATGGCTACACCTTC
v_gene: TRBV7-3; j_gene: TRBJ2-1; abundance: once; d_gene: TRBD2; CDR3aa: CASSTPGGGLNEQFF; CDR3nt: TGTGCCAGCAGCACCCCGGGGGGAGGTCTCAATGAGCAGTTCTTC
v_gene: TRBV7-9; j_gene: TRBJ2-7; abundance: NA; d_gene: TRBD2; CDR3aa: CASSFVAGGTSALYEQYF; CDR3nt: TGTGCCAGCAGCTTTGTAGCGGGCGGGACTAGCGCACTCTACGAGCAGTACTTC
v_gene: TRBV9; j_gene: TRBJ1-3; abundance: NA; d_gene: TRBD1; CDR3aa: CASSPGTGSGNTIYF; CDR3nt: TGTGCCAGCAGCCCCGGGACAGGGTCGGGAAACACCATATATTTT
v_gene: TRBV11-2; j_gene: TRBJ2-1; abundance: NA; d_gene: TRBD2; CDR3aa: CASSFGLVGNEQFF; CDR3nt: TGTGCCAGCAGCTTCGGACTAGTGGGCAATGAGCAGTTCTTC
v_gene: TRBV5-6; j_gene: TRBJ1-2; abundance: NA; d_gene: NA; CDR3aa: CASSLKTGTIGYTF; CDR3nt: TGTGCCAGCAGCCTAAAGACAGGTACAATCGGCTACACCTTC
v_gene: TRBV15; j_gene: TRBJ2-7; abundance: NA; d_gene: NA; CDR3aa: CATSRDSASYEQYF; CDR3nt: TGTGCCACCAGCAGAGATAGTGCCTCCTACGAGCAGTACTTC
v_gene: TRBV18; j_gene: TRBJ1-2; abundance: NA; d_gene: NA; CDR3aa: CASSRDLRGYGYTF; CDR3nt: TGTGCCAGCTCCCGCGACCTGAGAGGCTATGGCTACACCTTC
v_gene: TRBV19; j_gene: TRBJ1-4; abundance: NA; d_gene: NA; CDR3aa: CASSYRRGPGNEKLFF; CDR3nt: TGTGCCAGTAGTTACCGGCGGGGCCCGGGTAATGAAAAACTGTTTTTT